Listed below are T cell receptor beta chains from one sample, sequenced in a study of blood T cell repertoires in COVID-19. Generated by immunoSEQ multiplex PCR, the TCRdb table keeps only in-frame clones and is missing some. The table includes under 400,000 clones, approximately 88% detected once. Sample: peripheral blood. The receptors stem from a woman younger than 45 with COVID-19, enrolled during active disease. Each CDR3 is given with its conserved first and last residue. A D gene is named only where the DNA matches it firmly. A clone size is listed for some rows: how often the clone was seen (once, few, many), or a class if it is expanded.

TRBV27	TRBD1	TRBJ1-1	.	CASSKGTGRGTEAFF	TGTGCCAGCAGTAAGGGGACAGGGAGAGGGACTGAAGCTTTCTTT
TRBV7-9	TRBD1	TRBJ2-7	.	CASSSRDRSYEQYF	TGTGCCAGCAGCTCGAGGGACAGGTCCTACGAGCAGTACTTC
TRBV15	.	TRBJ1-4	.	CATSRDREGEKLFF	TGTGCCACCAGCAGAGACAGGGAGGGCGAAAAACTGTTTTTT
TRBV6-2/TRBV6-3	.	TRBJ1-1	.	CASSYGGLMNTEAFF	TGTGCCAGCAGTTACGGGGGGTTAATGAACACTGAAGCTTTCTTT
TRBV7-9	TRBD1	TRBJ1-1	.	CASRLGQGAEEAFF	TGTGCCAGCAGGTTGGGACAGGGGGCCGAAGAAGCTTTCTTT
TRBV5-5	.	TRBJ2-1	few	CASSLAGQTYNEQFF	TGTGCCAGCAGCTTGGCAGGACAGACGTACAATGAGCAGTTCTTC
TRBV7-2	TRBD1	TRBJ2-2	.	CASSSDRGRGMKSTGELFF	TGTGCCAGCAGCTCTGACAGGGGGCGCGGAATGAAGAGTACCGGGGAGCTGTTTTTT
TRBV29-1	.	TRBJ1-2	few	CSGGVENYGYTF	TGCAGCGGGGGAGTAGAGAACTATGGCTACACCTTC
TRBV4-2	.	TRBJ1-1	.	CASSQGGQITEAFF	TGTGCCAGCAGCCAAGGTGGACAGATCACTGAAGCTTTCTTT
TRBV27	.	TRBJ1-6	.	CASSYGQYNSPLHF	TGTGCCAGCAGCTACGGACAGTATAATTCACCCCTCCACTTT
TRBV29-1	TRBD1	TRBJ1-5	.	CSVGQPNQPQHF	TGCAGCGTGGGACAGCCCAATCAGCCCCAGCATTTT
TRBV3-1/TRBV3-2	.	TRBJ1-2	.	CASSRTGINYGYTF	TGTGCCAGCAGCCGAACAGGGATCAACTATGGCTACACCTTC
TRBV6-6	TRBD1	TRBJ1-1	.	CAGRQGPNTEAFF	TGTGCCGGTAGACAGGGGCCTAACACTGAAGCTTTCTTT
TRBV7-9	.	TRBJ2-3	.	CASSSVTRIDTQYF	TGTGCCAGCAGCTCCGTGACTAGGATAGATACGCAGTATTTT
TRBV5-1	.	TRBJ1-1	.	CASSTQGAGETTEAFF	TGCGCCAGCAGCACCCAAGGGGCTGGAGAGACCACTGAAGCTTTCTTT
TRBV5-1	TRBD1	TRBJ2-7	.	CASSPNTGTGTYEQYF	TGCGCCAGCAGCCCGAACACCGGGACAGGAACCTACGAGCAGTACTTC
TRBV4-1	.	TRBJ1-5	.	CASSQYGGDGQPQHF	TGCGCCAGCAGCCAATACGGAGGGGATGGCCAGCCCCAGCATTTT
TRBV7-9	.	TRBJ2-3	.	CASSPGGPTDTQYF	TGTGCCAGCAGCCCCGGGGGACCCACAGATACGCAGTATTTT
TRBV4-3	.	TRBJ1-4	once	CASSQDGGAPNEKLFF	TGCGCCAGCAGCCAAGATGGGGGGGCCCCTAATGAAAAACTGTTTTTT
TRBV5-4	.	TRBJ1-2	few	CASSDQQGSYGYTF	TGTGCCAGCAGCGATCAACAGGGATCCTATGGCTACACCTTC
TRBV12-3/TRBV12-4	.	TRBJ2-2	.	CASSPWRDGELFF	TGTGCCAGCAGTCCTTGGAGGGACGGGGAGCTGTTTTTT
TRBV13	.	TRBJ1-2	.	CASSPRQANYGYTF	TGTGCCAGCAGCCCCCGACAGGCGAACTATGGCTACACCTTC
TRBV7-2	.	TRBJ2-7	.	CASSLQRASSYEQYF	TGTGCCAGCAGCTTACAGCGGGCGAGCTCCTACGAGCAGTACTTC
TRBV6-5	.	TRBJ1-2	.	CASSYSYIYGYTF	TGTGCCAGCAGTTACTCTTACATATATGGCTACACCTTC
TRBV2	.	TRBJ1-1	.	CASSEALLDKTEAFF	TGTGCCAGCAGTGAAGCGCTTCTGGACAAGACTGAAGCTTTCTTT
TRBV4-3	.	TRBJ1-1	.	CASSQVTRGPQTEAFF	TGCGCCAGCAGCCAAGTGACCAGGGGACCCCAGACTGAAGCTTTCTTT
TRBV9	TRBD1	TRBJ1-2	.	CASSVVTGGEYTF	TGTGCCAGCAGCGTAGTTACAGGGGGCGAATACACCTTC
TRBV9	TRBD1	TRBJ1-6	.	CASSVNPGQRNSPLHF	TGTGCCAGCAGCGTGAATCCGGGACAGCGAAATTCACCCCTCCACTTT
TRBV7-9	.	TRBJ2-3	.	CASSSDTSTDTQYF	TGTGCCAGCAGCTCTGACACCAGCACAGATACGCAGTATTTT
TRBV19	TRBD1	TRBJ1-6	few	CASRDRTNSPLHF	TGTGCCAGCCGGGACAGGACCAATTCACCCCTCCACTTT
TRBV4-3	.	TRBJ2-5	.	CASSQAFRDIVGETQYF	TGCGCCAGCAGCCAAGCATTCCGGGACATCGTTGGAGAGACCCAGTACTTC
TRBV28	.	TRBJ1-2	.	CASTLGVGYGYTF	TGTGCCAGCACCCTCGGGGTCGGCTATGGCTACACCTTC
TRBV7-8	.	TRBJ1-6	once	CASSLGAGNSPLHF	TGTGCCAGCAGCTTAGGGGCGGGGAATTCACCCCTCCACTTT
TRBV9	TRBD2	TRBJ2-5	once	CASSARGLVAGGLYQETQYF	TGTGCCAGCAGCGCACGTGGGTTGGTAGCGGGGGGCCTGTACCAAGAGACCCAGTACTTC
TRBV3-1/TRBV3-2	.	TRBJ1-2	.	CASSQEFGVAAF	TGTGCCAGCAGCCAAGAGTTCGGGGTCGCCGCCTTC
TRBV10-3	.	TRBJ2-1	.	CAISESGENEQFF	TGTGCCATCAGTGAGTCGGGAGAAAATGAGCAGTTCTTC
TRBV2	.	TRBJ2-5	.	CASSEEAGETQYF	TGTGCCAGCAGTGAAGAGGCGGGGGAGACCCAGTACTTC
TRBV6-1	TRBD1	TRBJ1-1	.	CASSEAATGGWLVAEAFF	TGTGCCAGCAGTGAAGCAGCGACAGGGGGTTGGCTGGTGGCTGAAGCTTTCTTT
TRBV4-1	.	TRBJ1-3	.	CASSQVGKGSGNTIYF	TGCGCCAGCAGCCAAGTCGGGAAGGGCTCTGGAAACACCATATATTTT
TRBV2	.	TRBJ1-5	once	CASGTTYNQPQHF	TGTGCCAGCGGGACAACCTACAATCAGCCCCAGCATTTT
TRBV19	.	TRBJ1-2	.	CASSKTTADGYTF	TGTGCCAGTAGCAAAACTACTGCGGATGGCTACACCTTC
TRBV10-3	TRBD2	TRBJ2-1	.	CASKRGGLVLEQFF	TGTGCCAGCAAGCGGGGGGGCCTCGTCTTGGAGCAGTTCTTC
TRBV4-1	TRBD1	TRBJ2-2	once	CASTRQGIQTGELFF	TGCGCCAGCACAAGACAGGGAATCCAGACCGGGGAGCTGTTTTTT
TRBV28	.	TRBJ1-1	.	CASSLDGRTEAFF	TGTGCCAGCAGTTTAGATGGGAGGACTGAAGCTTTCTTT
TRBV6-5	TRBD1	TRBJ1-2	.	CASSYFRTGSGYTF	TGTGCCAGCAGTTACTTCAGGACAGGCAGTGGCTACACCTTC
TRBV12-3/TRBV12-4	TRBD2	TRBJ2-3	.	CASRGSGADTQYF	TGTGCCAGCCGGGGGAGCGGGGCAGATACGCAGTATTTT
TRBV2	TRBD2	TRBJ2-3	.	CASSMLRLAGGTDTQYF	TGTGCCAGCAGCATGCTAAGATTAGCGGGGGGCACAGATACGCAGTATTTT
TRBV15	TRBD1	TRBJ2-7	.	CATSEVTGSYEQYF	TGTGCCACCAGCGAGGTGACAGGGAGCTACGAGCAGTACTTC
TRBV3-1/TRBV3-2	.	TRBJ1-4	.	CASSQDRQAKLFF	TGTGCCAGCAGCCAAGACAGACAGGCCAAACTGTTTTTT
TRBV20-1	.	TRBJ1-1	.	CSAVSTEAFF	TGCAGTGCCGTTTCCACTGAAGCTTTCTTT
TRBV19	TRBD1	TRBJ1-1	.	CASSPIDRGHSEAFF	TGTGCCAGTAGCCCGATAGACAGGGGGCATTCTGAAGCTTTCTTT